This passage covers 16 T cell receptor beta chains from one sample sequenced in a study of OX40 agonist ivuxolimab in advanced cancers. Profiled with immunoSEQ multiplex PCR; TCRdb holds only in-frame clones, not every one. The sample includes 85,000 to 90,000 clones, about 94% of them seen just once. The sequencing here drew on CD4+ or CD8+ T cells sorted from blood, taken in a trial of the OX40 agonist ivuxolimab. Receptors were obtained from an adult with an advanced solid tumor such as melanoma, head and neck, liver or kidney cancer.

The chain combines TRBV28 with TRBJ1-2; 8 bases line up with TRBD1. The V and J ends lost 4 bases and 3 bases, in that order; junction bases with no gene match: 7. In germline, CDR1 is MDHEN, CDR2 SYDVKM. This CDR3 has 15 residues. The CDR3 sequence: CASSSQGAQDYGYTF. CDR3 DNA: TGTGCCAGCAGTTCCCAGGGGGCGCAGGACTATGGCTACACCTTC.

The chain is built from TRBV3-1 (or the pseudogene TRBV3-2) and TRBJ1-6, with unresolved D. V was pared by 8 bases and J by 13 bases, with 6 bases between. Per germline, CDR1 LGHDT and CDR2 YNNKEL (reference sequence). This CDR3 contains 9 residues. CDR3 amino acids: CASGNPLHF. The CDR3 nucleotides read TGTGCCAGCGGAAATCCCCTCCACTTT.

The CDR3 loop reads CASSLRDSTDTQYF. The DNA for the CDR3 is TGTGCCAGCAGCCTCCGGGACTCCACAGATACGCAGTATTTT. The chain combines TRBV28 with TRBJ2-3, with D maybe TRBD2 (6 bases). The germline V gene encodes CDR1 MDHEN and CDR2 SYDVKM. Trimming cost V 6 bases and J 2 bases, with 12 bases left between them. CDR3 length equals 14 residues.

This chain uses TRBV2 with TRBJ2-1; weak D call: TRBD2 (5 bases). The CDR3 covers 15 residues. Deletions cut 2 bases from V and 4 bases from J, with 12 bases between. The germline CDR1 and CDR2 sequences are SNHLY and FYNNEI. The CDR3 loop is CASSETSGEYNEQFF. The CDR3 nucleotides read TGTGCCAGCAGTGAAACCAGCGGTGAATACAATGAGCAGTTCTTC.

The chain joins TRBV27 to TRBJ2-1; D perhaps matches TRBD2 (5 bases). The CDR3 sequence is 18 residues long. The germline CDR1 and CDR2 sequences are MNHEY and SMNVEV (reference sequence). V shed 2 bases and J shed 4 bases, with 21 bases lying between them. The CDR3 reads CASSLTAFRGSMYNEQFF. CDR3 nucleotides: TGTGCCAGCAGTTTAACCGCCTTTCGGGGTTCCATGTACAATGAGCAGTTCTTC.

The chain carries TRBV27 and TRBJ2-2, with TRBD1 matching over 9 bases. V lost 6 bases and J lost 4; bases outside the gene matches: 12. CDR3 length: 17 residues. Germline CDR1 and CDR2: MNHEY and SMNVEV (reference sequence). The CDR3 DNA follows: TGTGCCAGCAGCTGGGCCGGGACAGGGCTTTCCACCGGGGAGCTGTTTTTT. Protein sequence: CASSWAGTGLSTGELFF.

The chain links TRBV5-1 to TRBJ2-7; 7 bases match TRBD1. Germline V CDR1 and CDR2: SGHRS, YFSETQ. J lost 0 bases, V lost 5 bases, and 8 bases had no gene match. The CDR3 has 15 amino acids. CDR3 in amino acids: CASRKTRGSSYEQYF. The CDR3 nucleotides read TGCGCCAGCAGAAAGACCAGGGGGAGCTCCTACGAGCAGTACTTC.

The CDR3 nucleotides are TGTGCCAGCTCACCCTCGCCACGCGCCCCCTACGAGCAGTACTTC. It translates to CASSPSPRAPYEQYF. The chain employs TRBV18 and TRBJ2-5; D is unresolved. The end of the DNA is better explained by TRBJ2-7, so the J call may be wrong. Germline CDR1 KGHSH, CDR2 LQKENI. The CDR3 extends over 15 amino acids.

The rearrangement uses TRBV6-6 and TRBJ2-3, with D perhaps TRBD1 (5 bases). V was cut by 2 bases and J by 6 bases, with 15 bases left in between. CDR1 and CDR2 from the germline V gene are MNHNY and SVGAGI (reference sequence). The CDR3 consists of 15 residues. In nucleotides, the CDR3 is TGTGCCAGCAGTTACCAAAGAACAGGAGTGGATACGCAGTATTTT. This encodes CASSYQRTGVDTQYF.

The J gene is TRBJ1-4, the V gene TRBV7-2, with 8 bases lining up with TRBD1. V trimming: 4 bases; J trimming: 8 bases; junction bases outside the gene matches: 9. The germline V gene has CDR1 SGHTA and CDR2 FQGNSA. CDR3 length: 15 residues. CDR3 region: CASSSYRGANEKLFF. For the CDR3, the DNA is TGTGCCAGCAGCTCGTACAGGGGGGCGAACGAAAAACTGTTTTTT.

Only one count was recorded for this clone. The CDR3 sequence: CSVGGTGELFF. CDR3 DNA: TGCAGCGTTGGGGGGACCGGGGAGCTGTTTTTT. The V gene is TRBV29-1, the J gene TRBJ2-2; D tentatively reads TRBD1 or TRBD2 (5 bases each). Trimming stripped 4 bases from V and 5 bases from J, with 5 bases between. There are 11 residues in the CDR3. Germline CDR1 reads SQVTM; CDR2 reads ANQGSEA.

Only one count was recorded for this clone. The chain is built from TRBV5-1 and TRBJ2-7; either TRBD1 or TRBD2 may fit D (7 bases each). This CDR3 is 15 amino acids long. V lost 0 bases, J lost 4 bases, and 14 bases lay in between. The V gene's germline CDR1 is SGHRS and CDR2 YFSETQ. This CDR3 is CASSLVQGGTYEQYF. CDR3 DNA: TGCGCCAGCAGCTTGGTGCAGGGGGGGACATACGAGCAGTACTTC.

The rearrangement links TRBV29-1 to TRBJ2-1; D perhaps matches TRBD2 (5 bases). Germline values: CDR1 SQVTM, CDR2 ANQGSEA. The length of the CDR3 is 11 residues. V lost 6 bases, J lost 7 bases, and 10 bases lay in between. CDR3 sequence (DNA): TGCAGCGTCCCCAGGAGGAATGAGCAGTTCTTC. The encoded protein is CSVPRRNEQFF.

The sample holds one count of this clone. The J gene is TRBJ2-4, the V gene TRBV11-2; D might be TRBD1 (6 bases). V was clipped by 5 bases and J by 4 bases, with 9 bases between them. This CDR3 contains 13 residues. Germline values: CDR1 SGHAT, CDR2 FQNNGV. The CDR3 DNA reads as TGTGCCAGCAGCCCTGGACAGAAAAACATTCAGTACTTC. It codes for CASSPGQKNIQYF. The complete variable domain, with remaining parts taken from reference TRBV11-2 and TRBJ2-4, reads EAGVAQSPRYKIIEKRQSVAFWCNPISGHATLYWYQQILGQGPKLLIQFQNNGVVDDSQLPKDRFSAERLKGVDSTLKIQPAKLEDSAVYLCASSPGQKNIQYFGAGTRLSVL.

J is TRBJ2-7 and V is TRBV9; D might be TRBD1 (5 bases). The germline V gene has CDR1 SGDLS and CDR2 YYNGEE. The CDR3 length is 12 residues. With 4 bases removed from V and 7 bases from J, the gap between germline ends came to 12 bases. The CDR3 reads CASSPRPGEQYF. DNA of the CDR3: TGTGCCAGCAGCCCAAGGCCAGGGGAGCAGTACTTC.

This rearrangement joins TRBV10-3 to TRBJ2-7, with 14 bases aligning to TRBD2. The CDR3 spans 15 residues. Germline V lookup: CDR1 ENHRY, CDR2 SYGVKD. V gave up 4 bases and J gave up 5 bases; unmatched junction bases: 4. CDR3 coding DNA: TGTGCCATCAGTGCAGGGACTAGCGGGAGTGACGAGCAGTACTTC. Protein sequence: CAISAGTSGSDEQYF.